What follows are 16 T cell receptor beta chains derived from one specimen sequenced in a study of neurological immune-mediated disorders. MiXCR, applied by TCRdb to the 5' RACE reads, yields one record per CDR3 protein. The profile shows 50,000 to 80,000 distinct CDR3 sequences, almost 3.5% of them singletons. Sequencing was carried out using PBMCs. The source is a man aged 35-49 years with multiple sclerosis.

The table lists this clonotype with many counts. CDR3 amino acids: CSARDLQETQYF. The CDR3 bases are TGCAGTGCTCGGGACTTACAAGAGACCCAGTACTTC. This sequence joins TRBV20-1 and TRBJ2-5; D perhaps matches TRBD2 (6 bases). The CDR3 has 12 residues. Trimming left V 5 bases short and J 2 bases short, with 9 bases between. Germline CDR1 and CDR2: DFQATT and SNEGSKA (reference sequence).

This clonotype was counted many times. This chain joins TRBV6-5 and TRBJ2-5; the D is unclear. Germline values: CDR1 MNHEY, CDR2 SVGAGI. The CDR3 is 11 residues long. The V end was cut by 2 bases, the J end by 5 bases, with 3 bases between. The CDR3 here is CASSYAETQYF. Here the CDR3 DNA reads TGTGCCAGCAGTTACGCGGAGACCCAGTACTTC.

This clonotype showed up many times. The chain employs TRBV3-1 and TRBJ1-4, with a weak D call TRBD1 (6 bases). V lost 2 bases to trimming and J lost 8 bases, with 9 bases between them. CDR1 LGHDT and CDR2 YNNKEL come from the germline V gene (reference sequence). The length of the CDR3 is 13 residues. This CDR3 is CASSQMGAEKLFF. As DNA, the CDR3 is TGTGCCAGCAGCCAAATGGGGGCGGAAAAACTGTTTTTT.

This clonotype was seen ten or more times. The V gene is TRBV5-1, the J gene TRBJ2-7, with D possibly being TRBD1 (6 bases). The CDR3 has 13 residues. Germline V CDR1 and CDR2: SGHRS, YFSETQ. Trimming removed 4 bases at V and 6 bases at J, with 14 bases between. CDR3: CASSPWTAFEQYF. In DNA, the CDR3 is TGCGCCAGCAGCCCCTGGACAGCCTTCGAGCAGTACTTC.

This clonotype was seen many times. This sequence joins TRBV5-6 and TRBJ2-5; 8 bases align to TRBD1. Losses at the gene ends were 4 bases for V and 0 bases for J; bases not matched to a gene: 8. This CDR3 comprises 16 residues. The germline gives CDR1 SGHDT, CDR2 YYEEEE. This chain's CDR3 is CASSAGTGMYQETQYF. The CDR3, as DNA: TGTGCCAGCAGCGCCGGGACAGGCATGTACCAAGAGACCCAGTACTTC.

This clonotype was seen many times. V usage is TRBV5-6 and J usage is TRBJ2-5; possibly TRBD2 for D (7 bases). In germline, CDR1 is SGHDT, CDR2 YYEEEE. V lost 1 base and J 5 bases, leaving 12 bases between the germline ends. CDR3 length: 14 amino acids. For the CDR3, the DNA is TGTGCCAGCAGCTTGCCACAGGGAGGGGAGACCCAGTACTTC. It specifies CASSLPQGGETQYF.

This clonotype showed up many times. The chain carries TRBV29-1 and TRBJ1-1; no clear D gene. The CDR3 is 11 amino acids. Germline CDR1 SQVTM, CDR2 ANQGSEA. Trimming took 7 bases from V and 0 from J, leaving 6 bases between them. This CDR3 is CSAQLNTEAFF. The CDR3 DNA reads as TGCAGCGCCCAGCTGAACACTGAAGCTTTCTTT. Together with reference TRBV29-1 and TRBJ1-1, the CDR3 gives the full variable domain: SAVISQKPSRDICQRGTSLTIQCQVDSQVTMMFWYRQQPGQSLTLIATANQGSEATYESGFVIDKFPISRPNLTFSTLTVSNMSPEDSSIYLCSAQLNTEAFFGQGTRLTVV.

This clonotype came up many times. The V gene is TRBV12-3 or TRBV12-4, the J gene TRBJ2-5; 10 positions match TRBD1. This CDR3 region has 15 residues. The trim removed 3 bases at V and 2 bases at J, leaving 3 bases unmatched. The CDR3 DNA sequence: TGTGCCAGCAGTTTTAGGGGACAGGGGCAAGAGACCCAGTACTTC. It yields the protein CASSFRGQGQETQYF.

At least ten counts were recorded for this clonotype. This sequence joins TRBV25-1 and TRBJ1-1; D remains unclear. CDR1 is MGHDK and CDR2 is SYGVNS in the germline V gene. V was pared by 4 bases and J by 5 bases, with 8 bases between. The CDR3 contains 12 residues. Written as DNA, the CDR3 is TGTGCCAGCAGTGGAGGGTGGACTGAAGCTTTCTTT. Amino acids: CASSGGWTEAFF.

This clonotype was counted ten times or more. The chain carries TRBV4-2 and TRBJ2-2, with 9 bases lining up with TRBD2. The V gene end was trimmed by 0 bases and the J gene end by 8 bases; junction bases not matched to a gene: 7. Per the germline V gene, CDR1 is LGHNA and CDR2 is YNFKEQ. This CDR3 has 16 residues. CDR3 nucleotides: TGTGCCAGCAGCCAAGATACGCTAGCGGGATCGGGGGAGCTGTTTTTT. It is translated as CASSQDTLAGSGELFF.

The table lists this clonotype with many counts. The chain combines TRBV10-3 with TRBJ2-3; possibly TRBD1 or TRBD2 for D (7 bases each). The germline CDR1 and CDR2 sequences are ENHRY and SYGVKD. V was cut by 6 bases and J by 6 bases, with 19 bases left in between. The CDR3 length is 15 residues. As DNA, the CDR3 is TGTGCCATCAGCGCCGGGACTACCAGGGGGGATACGCAGTATTTT. Translated, it gives CAISAGTTRGDTQYF.

There are many counts of this clonotype. The V call is TRBV6-5, the J call TRBJ1-6; tentative D call: TRBD1 (6 bases). Trimming removed 4 bases from V and 5 bases from J, with 15 bases in between. CDR3 length equals 16 residues. CDR1 and CDR2 (germline): MNHEY, SVGAGI. Here the CDR3 reads CASSFIRTAHNSPLHF. In DNA, the CDR3 is TGTGCCAGCAGTTTCATTCGGACAGCTCATAATTCACCCCTCCACTTT.

This clonotype was counted at least ten times. This chain links TRBV5-1 with TRBJ1-5, with no clear D. The CDR3 contains 13 residues. V lost 0 bases and J lost 3, with 4 bases in between. Germline CDR1 reads SGHRS; CDR2 reads YFSETQ. CDR3 region: CASSLGVNQPQHF. CDR3 sequence (DNA): TGCGCCAGCAGCTTGGGGGTCAATCAGCCCCAGCATTTT.

This clonotype was seen only once. A much bigger clone sits one base away, suggesting this may be a read error. This chain joins TRBV7-9 and TRBJ1-1; possible D gene TRBD1, 5 bases. V was pared by 7 bases and J by 1 base, with 22 bases between. Germline V gene data show CDR1 as SEHNR and CDR2 as FQNEAQ (reference sequence). CDR3 length equals 17 residues. The CDR3 DNA follows: TGTGCCAGCAACAATCTCGTGGGGGGTCTCCGGAACACTGAAGCTTTCTTT. It translates to CASNNLVGGLRNTEAFF.

This clonotype has ten or more counts. This rearrangement joins TRBV5-1 to TRBJ1-1, with D unresolved. CDR1 SGHRS and CDR2 YFSETQ come from the germline V gene. V lost 5 bases to trimming and J lost 0 bases, with 14 bases between them. This CDR3 is built from 15 residues. CDR3 nucleotides: TGCGCCAGCAGGGGTCGAGAAGCGATGAACACTGAAGCTTTCTTT. Translated: CASRGREAMNTEAFF.

The table lists this clonotype with many counts. The V gene is TRBV25-1, the J gene TRBJ1-2, with 7 bases identical to TRBD1. V was pared by 7 bases and J by 8 bases, with 7 bases of the junction left unmatched. The CDR3 covers 12 residues. Germline V CDR1 and CDR2: MGHDK, SYGVNS. The CDR3 here is CASTKTGRGYTF. The DNA for the CDR3 is TGTGCCAGCACCAAGACAGGGCGAGGCTACACCTTC.